Each of the 25 T cell receptor beta chains below was sequenced from the same sample in a study of T cells after yellow fever vaccination. TCRdb analysed the 5' RACE reads with MiXCR anew, one entry per CDR3 protein. Of 20,000 to 25,000 distinct CDR3 sequences listed, roughly 5% are singletons. The specimen was PBMCs, either bulk or a sorted T-cell subset (CD4+, CD8+, memory, or dextramer-sorted; not recorded which), collected roughly 45 days after the first yellow fever vaccination. These receptors came from a man younger than 35 who received the YFV17D yellow fever vaccine.

This clonotype was detected ten times or more. The chain has TRBV23-1 and TRBJ2-1; D may be TRBD1 or TRBD2 (5 bases each). TRBV23-1 is marked as an open reading frame, function uncertain. The CDR3 loop spans 17 amino acids. Trimming stripped 6 bases from V and 5 bases from J, with 23 bases between. CDR3 nucleotide sequence: TGCGCCAGCAGCGGCCCTCCGAGGGGAAGAATCGACAATGAGCAGTTCTTC. This codes for CASSGPPRGRIDNEQFF.

By sample fraction, this clonotype is medium-sized. The V call is TRBV5-1, the J call TRBJ2-7; the match to TRBD2 covers 12 bases. Losses at the gene ends were 0 bases for V and 3 bases for J; bases not matched to a gene: 4. This CDR3 comprises 16 residues. CDR1 is SGHRS, CDR2 YFSETQ, per germline. The chain's CDR3 is CASSLGTSGNLYEQYF. The DNA of the CDR3 is TGCGCCAGCAGCTTGGGGACTAGCGGGAATCTCTACGAGCAGTACTTC.

In its sample, this clonotype was seen many times. This rearrangement joins TRBV5-5 to TRBJ1-4; 7 bases match TRBD1. The CDR3 length is 16 residues. The V gene's germline CDR1 is SGHKS and CDR2 YYEKEE (reference sequence). V was clipped by 4 bases and J by 7 bases; unmatched bases: 13. The CDR3 DNA reads TGTGCCAGCAGCGCCTCTCGGACAGGTGTAATTGAAAAACTGTTTTTT. Protein sequence: CASSASRTGVIEKLFF.

This clonotype was seen ten or more times. This sequence joins TRBV5-1 and TRBJ1-4; possible D gene TRBD1, 6 bases. Looked up from germline, CDR1 is SGHRS and CDR2 is YFSETQ. The CDR3 is 14 residues long. V was pared by 0 bases and J by 7 bases, with 10 bases between. CDR3 in DNA: TGCGCCAGCAGCTTGGAGGCACAGGGTGAAAAACTGTTTTTT. The encoded protein is CASSLEAQGEKLFF.

This clonotype was picked up many times. The rearrangement uses TRBV2 and TRBJ2-3, with D unclear. Germline assignment: CDR1 SNHLY and CDR2 FYNNEI. This CDR3 contains 14 residues. V lost 8 bases, J lost 2 bases, and 14 bases lay in between. DNA of the CDR3: TGTGCCAGCGTCTTTAGGGCTATCACAGATACGCAGTATTTT. This codes for CASVFRAITDTQYF.

This clonotype was observed at least ten times. The CDR3 reads CASSQVMAAEVFF. The CDR3 DNA reads as TGTGCCAGCAGCCAAGTTATGGCCGCCGAGGTGTTCTTC. The V call is TRBV3-1, the J call TRBJ2-1; D is uncertain. With 1 base removed from V and 15 bases from J, the gap between germline ends came to 16 bases. The CDR3 has 13 residues. Germline V lookup: CDR1 LGHDT, CDR2 YNNKEL (reference sequence).

This clonotype was seen repeatedly, ten times or more. V and J are TRBV5-1 and TRBJ2-5; TRBD1 agrees at 7 bases. The CDR3 contains 14 residues. Trimming removed 4 bases from V and 5 bases from J; junction bases left unmatched: 8. CDR1 and CDR2 from the germline V gene are SGHRS and YFSETQ. The CDR3 is CASSAQTGSETQYF. In DNA form, the CDR3 reads TGCGCCAGCAGCGCCCAGACAGGGTCGGAGACCCAGTACTTC. Variable domain in full (rest from reference TRBV5-1 and TRBJ2-5): KAGVTQTPRYLIKTRGQQVTLSCSPISGHRSVSWYQQTPGQGLQFLFEYFSETQRNKGNFPGRFSGRQFSNSRSEMNVSTLELGDSALYLCASSAQTGSETQYFGPGTRLLVL.

This clonotype was detected many times. The gene calls are TRBV7-9 and TRBJ2-5; 7 positions match TRBD1. Per germline, CDR1 SEHNR and CDR2 FQNEAQ (reference sequence). The V segment lost 5 bases and the J segment 2 bases; nucleotides outside the gene matches: 8. The CDR3 loop spans 15 amino acids. The CDR3 reads CASSLKRGQQETQYF. As DNA, the CDR3 is TGTGCCAGCAGCCTTAAACGGGGACAGCAAGAGACCCAGTACTTC.

This clonotype was observed at least ten times. The chain combines TRBV20-1 with TRBJ2-3; tentatively, D is TRBD1 (6 bases). CDR1 and CDR2 (germline): DFQATT, SNEGSKA (reference sequence). This CDR3 has 13 residues. V lost 5 bases and J lost 1, with 10 bases in between. The CDR3 DNA reads as TGCAGTGCTTGGGGGCCGGGCACAGATACGCAGTATTTT. Translated: CSAWGPGTDTQYF.

This clonotype was seen many times. The V gene is TRBV7-2, the J gene TRBJ1-1; TRBD1 is a possible D gene (6 bases). Germline loops: CDR1 SGHTA, CDR2 FQGNSA. The CDR3 consists of 15 residues. The V end lost 9 bases, the J end lost 10 bases, and 27 bases lay between the germline ends. CDR3 DNA sequence: TGTGCCAGTACGTTCGAGGGAGGGGGACATAGGGCAGCTTTCTTT. As protein: CASTFEGGGHRAAFF.

This clonotype was counted ten times or more. The chain combines TRBV27 with TRBJ2-5; 8 nucleotides match TRBD2. The length of the CDR3 is 14 residues. Germline-derived CDR1 and CDR2 are MNHEY and SMNVEV (reference sequence). V shed 4 bases and J 7 bases; nucleotides not matched to a gene: 8. The CDR3 DNA is TGTGCCAGCAGTTCCGCCGGGGGGGATGGGACCCAGTACTTC. It specifies CASSSAGGDGTQYF.

This clonotype was recorded many times. J is TRBJ2-4 and V is TRBV3-1, with unresolved D. Trimming took off 4 bases at V and 0 bases at J, with 10 bases between the two ends. Germline CDR1 LGHDT, CDR2 YNNKEL (reference sequence). The CDR3 consists of 15 residues. CDR3 amino acids: CASSPPPLAKNIQYF. The CDR3 region has the DNA TGTGCCAGCAGCCCGCCCCCACTAGCCAAAAACATTCAGTACTTC.

This clonotype was counted ten times or more. This chain joins TRBV19 and TRBJ2-1; 12 bases match TRBD2. CDR3 size: 14 residues. J gave up 7 bases and V 5 bases, and 3 bases lay outside the gene matches. CDR1 is LNHDA and CDR2 is SQIVND in the germline V gene (reference sequence). The CDR3 nucleotides are TGTGCCAGTAGTCCTGGACTAGCGGGGAATGAGCAGTTCTTC. It specifies CASSPGLAGNEQFF.

The gene calls are TRBV6-2 or TRBV6-3 and TRBJ2-1; the D call may be TRBD1 or TRBD2 (5 bases each). V was trimmed by 1 base and J by 8 bases, leaving 9 bases between them. The CDR3 spans 13 residues. Germline values: CDR1 MNHEY, CDR2 SVGEGT. The CDR3 nucleotides are TGTGCCAGCAGTTACTTGAGGGGCGATGAGCAGTTCTTC. Its translation: CASSYLRGDEQFF.

This clonotype was observed many times. The V call is TRBV27, the J call TRBJ1-2; weak D call: TRBD1 (5 bases). Germline CDR1 and CDR2: MNHEY and SMNVEV (reference sequence). The CDR3 covers 13 residues. Trimming took off 3 bases at V and 8 bases at J, with 13 bases between the two ends. The CDR3 region has the DNA TGTGCCAGCAGTTTGTCAGGGACGGGGGGCTACACCTTC. Its protein product is CASSLSGTGGYTF.

This clonotype was seen ten or more times. The V call is TRBV6-2 or TRBV6-3, the J call TRBJ1-5; possible D gene TRBD1, 5 bases. V gave up 2 bases and J gave up 4 bases, with 6 bases separating them. This CDR3 has 13 residues. The germline gives CDR1 MNHEY, CDR2 SVGEGT. Here the CDR3 DNA reads TGTGCCAGCAGTTACGGGGGGAATCAGCCCCAGCATTTT. It specifies CASSYGGNQPQHF.

This clonotype was counted ten times or more. The chain employs TRBV7-9 and TRBJ1-5, with TRBD1 as a possible D gene (5 bases). The ends were cut back, 5 bases at V and 4 bases at J, with 12 bases in the middle. CDR1 SEHNR and CDR2 FQNEAQ come from the germline V gene (reference sequence). The CDR3 consists of 14 residues. This CDR3 reads CASSEGTGNQPQHF. CDR3 bases: TGTGCCAGCAGCGAAGGGACGGGAAATCAGCCCCAGCATTTT.

This clonotype came up many times. V gene TRBV7-2 combines with J gene TRBJ2-3; 7 nucleotides agree with TRBD2. Germline V gene data show CDR1 as SGHTA and CDR2 as FQGNSA. The CDR3 sequence is 17 residues long. The trim removed 3 bases at V and 6 bases at J, leaving 15 bases unmatched. In nucleotides, the CDR3 is TGTGCCAGCAGCTTTTCAGCGGGAATTGAGCGTCGGGATACGCAGTATTTT. Its protein is CASSFSAGIERRDTQYF.

This clonotype was picked up many times. The CDR3: CASSLVYSNQPQHF. CDR3 sequence (DNA): TGTGCCAGCAGCTTAGTGTATAGCAATCAGCCCCAGCATTTT. The chain has TRBV7-8 and TRBJ1-5; D is uncertain. Trimming shortened V by 1 base and J by 0 bases, and 4 bases separated the two germline ends. The CDR3 extends over 14 amino acids. Germline CDR1 and CDR2: SGHVS and FQNEAQ.

This clonotype was observed at least ten times. V usage is TRBV20-1 and J usage is TRBJ1-1, with D hard to call. The germline V and J ends were trimmed by 3 bases and 4 bases, with 15 bases remaining between them. Looked up from germline, CDR1 is DFQATT and CDR2 is SNEGSKA (reference sequence). This CDR3 is built from 14 residues. The CDR3 DNA is TGCAGTGCTAGTCGGGCTAGGGCGTCCACTGAAGCTTTCTTT. This translates into CSASRARASTEAFF.

This clonotype was seen ten or more times. The V gene is TRBV6-5, the J gene TRBJ1-2; D not resolved. V was cut by 6 bases and J by 5 bases, with 7 bases left in between. CDR1 MNHEY and CDR2 SVGAGI come from the germline V gene. The CDR3 totals 11 residues. The CDR3 here is CASSSAYGYTF. The CDR3 nucleotides read TGTGCCAGCAGCTCAGCATATGGCTACACCTTC.

This clonotype was seen at least ten times. The chain's CDR3 is CASSSRGPQETQYF. CDR3 nucleotides: TGTGCCAGCAGCTCAAGGGGGCCTCAAGAGACCCAGTACTTC. The chain combines TRBV11-2 with TRBJ2-5; TRBD1 matches 7 bases. V shed 4 bases and J 2 bases; nucleotides not matched to a gene: 4. Germline V gene data show CDR1 as SGHAT and CDR2 as FQNNGV. This CDR3 comprises 14 residues.

This clonotype was counted ten times or more. This chain connects TRBV5-1 to TRBJ2-7; tentatively, D is TRBD2 (6 bases). The CDR3 contains 16 residues. Germline CDR1 and CDR2: SGHRS and YFSETQ. V dropped 4 bases and J dropped 0 bases, with 17 bases sitting between them. CDR3 DNA sequence: TGCGCCAGCAGCGCAGCGGGCGGGCGAGGCTCCTACGAGCAGTACTTC. Encoded protein: CASSAAGGRGSYEQYF.

This clonotype occurred a few times. The rearrangement links TRBV3-1 to TRBJ2-7, with a possible D match to TRBD2 (5 bases). The CDR3 is 15 residues long. The germline V gene encodes CDR1 LGHDT and CDR2 YNNKEL (reference sequence). The germline V and J ends were trimmed by 11 bases and 3 bases, with 23 bases remaining between them. The CDR3 DNA reads TGTGCCTGCACCCAAGGAAACCGAGGAGGCTACGAGCAGTACTTC. Its translation: CACTQGNRGGYEQYF.

This clonotype was recorded at least ten times. The rearrangement joins TRBV2 to TRBJ2-1, with TRBD2 identical over 8 bases. Germline V CDR1 and CDR2: SNHLY, FYNNEI. The V and J ends lost 8 bases and 4 bases, in that order; junction bases with no gene match: 10. The CDR3 is made up of 15 amino acids. CDR3 sequence (DNA): TGTGCCAGCGAACGGGGGGGATCGCTTTACAATGAGCAGTTCTTC. Translated, it gives CASERGGSLYNEQFF.